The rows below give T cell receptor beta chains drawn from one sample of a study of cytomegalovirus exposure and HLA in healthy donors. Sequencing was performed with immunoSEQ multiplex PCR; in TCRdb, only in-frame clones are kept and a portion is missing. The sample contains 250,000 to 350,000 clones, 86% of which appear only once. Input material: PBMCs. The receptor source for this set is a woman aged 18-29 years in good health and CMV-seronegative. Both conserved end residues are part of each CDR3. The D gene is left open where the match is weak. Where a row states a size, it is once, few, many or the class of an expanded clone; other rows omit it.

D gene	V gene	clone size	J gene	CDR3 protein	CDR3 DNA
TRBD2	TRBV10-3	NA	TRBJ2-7	CAISDLADSYEQYF	TGTGCCATCAGTGACCTAGCGGACTCCTACGAGCAGTACTTC
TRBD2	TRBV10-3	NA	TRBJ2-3	CAISEGPSGRITDTQYF	TGTGCCATCAGTGAGGGTCCTAGCGGGAGAATCACAGATACGCAGTATTTT
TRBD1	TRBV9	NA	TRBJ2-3	CASSGTGGTQYF	TGTGCCAGCAGCGGGACAGGGGGTACGCAGTATTTT
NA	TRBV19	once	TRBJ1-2	CASSPRHGQNYGYTF	TGTGCCAGTAGTCCCCGACATGGACAAAACTATGGCTACACCTTC
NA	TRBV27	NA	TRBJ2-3	CASSAGLLNYTDTQYF	TGTGCCAGTAGCGCTGGGCTATTAAACTACACAGATACGCAGTATTTT
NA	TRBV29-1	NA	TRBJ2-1	CSVEDLREPSYNEQFF	TGCAGCGTTGAAGATCTTCGGGAGCCCTCATACAATGAGCAGTTCTTC
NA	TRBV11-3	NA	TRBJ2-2	CASSLLASNTGELFF	TGTGCCAGCAGCCTCCTAGCGTCGAACACCGGGGAGCTGTTTTTT
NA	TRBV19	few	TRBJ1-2	CASRTTYGYTF	TGTGCCAGTAGGACAACCTATGGCTACACCTTC
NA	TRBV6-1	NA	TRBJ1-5	CASSELENQPQHF	TGTGCCAGCAGTGAACTCGAGAATCAGCCCCAGCATTTT
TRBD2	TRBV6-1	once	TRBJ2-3	CASSEGRSGRFFGTDTQYF	TGTGCCAGCAGTGAAGGGCGGAGCGGGAGGTTCTTTGGCACAGATACGCAGTATTTT
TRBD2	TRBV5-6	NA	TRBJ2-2	CASSLGLAGTGELFF	TGTGCCAGCAGCTTGGGGCTAGCGGGCACCGGGGAGCTGTTTTTT
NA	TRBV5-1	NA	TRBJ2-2	CASSFSSEGELFF	TGCGCCAGCAGCTTTTCTAGCGAAGGGGAGCTGTTTTTT
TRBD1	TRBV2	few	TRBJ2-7	CASGGQGGYEQYF	TGTGCCAGCGGAGGACAGGGGGGCTACGAGCAGTACTTC
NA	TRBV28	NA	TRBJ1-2	CASSPPIVYGYTF	TGTGCCAGCAGCCCCCCCATTGTCTATGGCTACACCTTC
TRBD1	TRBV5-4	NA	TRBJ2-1	CASSLSGGQFF	TGTGCCAGCAGCTTGTCAGGGGGGCAGTTCTTC
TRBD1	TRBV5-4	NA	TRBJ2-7	CASRTGTGSYEQYF	TGTGCCAGCAGAACCGGGACAGGGTCCTACGAGCAGTACTTC
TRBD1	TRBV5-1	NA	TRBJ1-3	CASSPDGQGAGNTIYF	TGCGCCAGCAGCCCGGACGGACAGGGGGCTGGAAACACCATATATTTT
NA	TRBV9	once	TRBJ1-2	CASSVALDSYGYTF	TGTGCCAGCAGCGTAGCTCTGGACAGCTATGGCTACACCTTC
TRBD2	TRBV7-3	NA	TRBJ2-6	CASSSHPIAGGSSGANVLTF	TGTGCCAGCAGCTCACACCCCATAGCGGGAGGAAGCTCTGGGGCCAACGTCCTGACTTTC
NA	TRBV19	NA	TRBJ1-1	CASSPGGGTEAFF	TGTGCCAGTAGTCCCGGGGGTGGGACTGAAGCTTTCTTT
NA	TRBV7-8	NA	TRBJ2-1	CASSSSGAGIPTREQFF	TGTGCCAGCAGCTCGAGCGGAGCGGGCATCCCCACAAGAGAGCAGTTCTTC
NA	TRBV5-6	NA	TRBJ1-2	CASSPGYGYTF	TGTGCCAGCAGCCCAGGGTATGGCTACACCTTC
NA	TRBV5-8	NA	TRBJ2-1	CASSFWGAEGTNEQFF	TGTGCCAGCAGCTTCTGGGGCGCGGAAGGGACTAATGAGCAGTTCTTC
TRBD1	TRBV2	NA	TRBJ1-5	CASRTGGEGNQPQHF	TGTGCCAGCAGAACAGGGGGCGAGGGCAATCAGCCCCAGCATTTT
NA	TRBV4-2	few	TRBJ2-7	CASSHGGIAYEQYF	TGTGCCAGCAGCCACGGCGGGATCGCCTACGAGCAGTACTTC
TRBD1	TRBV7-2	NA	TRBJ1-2	CASSPQGDPGYTF	TGTGCCAGCAGCCCGCAGGGGGATCCTGGCTACACCTTC
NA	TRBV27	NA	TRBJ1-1	CASSQNPHGRGRDTEAFF	TGTGCCAGCAGTCAAAACCCCCATGGGCGAGGGCGGGACACTGAAGCTTTCTTT
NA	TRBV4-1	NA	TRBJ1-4	CASSRMYFATNEKLFF	TGCGCCAGCAGCCGCATGTACTTTGCAACTAATGAAAAACTGTTTTTT
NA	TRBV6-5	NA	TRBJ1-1	CASSSVPPLMNTEAFF	TGTGCCAGCAGTTCGGTACCCCCCCTTATGAACACTGAAGCTTTCTTT
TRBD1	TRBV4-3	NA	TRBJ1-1	CASSLGQGGNTEAFF	TGCGCCAGCAGCCTTGGACAGGGGGGGAACACTGAAGCTTTCTTT
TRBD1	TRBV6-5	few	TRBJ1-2	CASGQGIGYGYTF	TGTGCCAGTGGACAGGGCATAGGCTATGGCTACACCTTC
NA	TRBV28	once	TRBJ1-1	CASSSLGHTEAFF	TGTGCCAGCAGCAGTCTGGGGCACACTGAAGCTTTCTTT
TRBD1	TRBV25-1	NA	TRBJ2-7	CASSDSQGAGSEQYF	TGTGCCAGCAGTGACTCACAGGGGGCTGGCAGCGAGCAGTACTTC
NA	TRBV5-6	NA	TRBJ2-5	CASSLDGLGVYETQYF	TGTGCCAGCAGCTTGGACGGTTTGGGAGTGTATGAGACCCAGTACTTC